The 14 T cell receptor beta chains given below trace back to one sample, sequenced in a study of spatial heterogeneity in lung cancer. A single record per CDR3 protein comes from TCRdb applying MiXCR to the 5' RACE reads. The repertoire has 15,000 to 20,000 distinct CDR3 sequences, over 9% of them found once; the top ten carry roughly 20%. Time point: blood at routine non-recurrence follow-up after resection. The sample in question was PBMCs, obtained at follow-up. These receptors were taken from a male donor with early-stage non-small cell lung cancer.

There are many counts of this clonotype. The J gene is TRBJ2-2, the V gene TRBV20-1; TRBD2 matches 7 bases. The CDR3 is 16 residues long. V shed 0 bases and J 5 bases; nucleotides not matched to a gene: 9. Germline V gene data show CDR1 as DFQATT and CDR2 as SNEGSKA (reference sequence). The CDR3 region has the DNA TGCAGTGCTAGAGAGGCTAGAAGCGGGGCAACCGGGGAGCTGTTTTTT. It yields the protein CSAREARSGATGELFF.

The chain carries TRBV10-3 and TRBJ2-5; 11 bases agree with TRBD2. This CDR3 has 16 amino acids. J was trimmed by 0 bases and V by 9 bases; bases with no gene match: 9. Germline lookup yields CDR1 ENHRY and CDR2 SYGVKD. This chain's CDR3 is CAMSVAGGRNQETQYF. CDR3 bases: TGTGCCATGTCCGTAGCGGGGGGGAGGAACCAAGAGACCCAGTACTTC.

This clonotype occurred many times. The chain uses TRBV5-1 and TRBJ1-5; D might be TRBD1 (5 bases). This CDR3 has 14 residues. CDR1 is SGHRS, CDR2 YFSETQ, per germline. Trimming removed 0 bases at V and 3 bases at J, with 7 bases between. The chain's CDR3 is CASSLGRDNQPQHF. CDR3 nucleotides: TGCGCCAGCAGCTTGGGCAGGGACAATCAGCCCCAGCATTTT.

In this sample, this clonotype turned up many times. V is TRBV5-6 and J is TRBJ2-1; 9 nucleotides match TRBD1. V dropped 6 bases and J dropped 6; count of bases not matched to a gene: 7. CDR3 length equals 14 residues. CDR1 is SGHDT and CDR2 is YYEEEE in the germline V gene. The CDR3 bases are TGTGCCAGCATCTACAGGGGGCCCTCCAATGAGCAGTTCTTC. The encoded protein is CASIYRGPSNEQFF.

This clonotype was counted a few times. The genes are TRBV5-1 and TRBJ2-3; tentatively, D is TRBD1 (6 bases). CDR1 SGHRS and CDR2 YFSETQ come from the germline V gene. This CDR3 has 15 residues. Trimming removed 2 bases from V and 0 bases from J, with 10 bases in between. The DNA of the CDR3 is TGCGCCAGCAGCTTCGCTGGACAGAGCACAGATACGCAGTATTTT. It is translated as CASSFAGQSTDTQYF.

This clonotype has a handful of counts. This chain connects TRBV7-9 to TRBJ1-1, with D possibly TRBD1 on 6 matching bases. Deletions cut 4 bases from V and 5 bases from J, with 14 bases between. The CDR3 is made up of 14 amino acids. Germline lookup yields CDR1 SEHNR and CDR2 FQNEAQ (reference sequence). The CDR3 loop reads CASSWGQGWTEAFF. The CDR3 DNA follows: TGTGCCAGCAGCTGGGGGCAGGGTTGGACTGAAGCTTTCTTT.

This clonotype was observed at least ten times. The CDR3 nucleotides read TGTGCCAGCAGCCCCTCCGGGACTAGCGGGAGTAATGAGCAGTTCTTC. This codes for CASSPSGTSGSNEQFF. V is TRBV6-2 or TRBV6-3 and J is TRBJ2-1, with 14 positions matching TRBD2. The junction had 8 bases not matched to a gene; V was cut back by 6 bases and J by 7 bases. The length of the CDR3 is 16 residues. CDR1 is MNHEY and CDR2 is SVGEGT in the germline V gene.

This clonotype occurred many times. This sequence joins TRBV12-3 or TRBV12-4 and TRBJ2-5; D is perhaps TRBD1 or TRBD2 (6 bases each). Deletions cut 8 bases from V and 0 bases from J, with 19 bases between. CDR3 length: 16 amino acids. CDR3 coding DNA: TGTGCCAGCGCAATTTCCACAGGGAGGTACCAAGAGACCCAGTACTTC. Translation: CASAISTGRYQETQYF.

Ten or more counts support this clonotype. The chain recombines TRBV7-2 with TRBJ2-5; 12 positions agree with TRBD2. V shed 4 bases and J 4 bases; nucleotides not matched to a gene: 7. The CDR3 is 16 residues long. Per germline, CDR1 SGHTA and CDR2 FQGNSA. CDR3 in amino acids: CASSSFPSGGGETQYF. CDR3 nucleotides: TGTGCCAGCAGCTCCTTTCCTAGCGGGGGGGGAGAGACCCAGTACTTC.

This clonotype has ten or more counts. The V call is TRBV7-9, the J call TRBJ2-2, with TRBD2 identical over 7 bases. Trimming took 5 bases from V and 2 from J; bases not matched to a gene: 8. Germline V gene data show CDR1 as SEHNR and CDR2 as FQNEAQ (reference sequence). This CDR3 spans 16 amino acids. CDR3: CASSRLLAVNTGELFF. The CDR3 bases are TGTGCCAGCAGCCGCCTTCTAGCGGTTAACACCGGGGAGCTGTTTTTT.

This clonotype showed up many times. CDR3 nucleotides: TGTGCCAGCAGCCATCTGCCAGGGCGCACCGGGGAGCTGTTTTTT. Its protein is CASSHLPGRTGELFF. The rearrangement joins TRBV3-1 to TRBJ2-2, with D possibly matching TRBD1 (5 bases). The CDR3 consists of 15 residues. The V gene lost 3 bases and the J gene lost 4 bases, with 12 bases spanning the gap. CDR1 LGHDT and CDR2 YNNKEL come from the germline V gene (reference sequence).

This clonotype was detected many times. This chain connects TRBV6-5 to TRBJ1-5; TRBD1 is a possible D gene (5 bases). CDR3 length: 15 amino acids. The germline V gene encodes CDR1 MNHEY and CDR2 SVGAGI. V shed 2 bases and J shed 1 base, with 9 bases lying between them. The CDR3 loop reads CASSYRAGSNQPQHF. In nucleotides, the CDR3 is TGTGCCAGCAGTTACAGGGCAGGGAGCAATCAGCCCCAGCATTTT.

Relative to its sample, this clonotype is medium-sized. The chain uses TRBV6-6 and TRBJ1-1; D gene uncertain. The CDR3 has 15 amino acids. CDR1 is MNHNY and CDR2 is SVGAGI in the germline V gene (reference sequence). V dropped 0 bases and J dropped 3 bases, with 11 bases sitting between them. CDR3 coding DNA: TGTGCCAGCAGTTACTCTGGGTCTCCCGACACTGAAGCTTTCTTT. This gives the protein CASSYSGSPDTEAFF.

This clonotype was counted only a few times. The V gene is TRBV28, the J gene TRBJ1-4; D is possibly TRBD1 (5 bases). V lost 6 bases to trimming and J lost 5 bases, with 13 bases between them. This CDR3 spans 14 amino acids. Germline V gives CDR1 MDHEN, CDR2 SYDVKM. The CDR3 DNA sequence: TGTGCCAGCAGGCCCCCAGGGCGCAATGAAAAACTGTTTTTT. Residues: CASRPPGRNEKLFF.